This T cell receptor beta chain appears in the sequencing data of a study of identical twins. Everyone who gave samples was a healthy Caucasian. TCRdb recomputed calls from the 5' RACE reads with MiXCR, one row per CDR3 protein. The sample lists 750,000 to 950,000 distinct CDR3 sequences; around an eighth were seen once. This clonotype was seen many times. The germline CDR1 and CDR2 sequences are SGHRS and YFSETQ. CDR3 length equals 15 residues. V lost 0 bases to trimming and J lost 4 bases, with 11 bases between them. These data were likewise used in another study, on yellow fever vaccine responses in identical twins.

V usage is TRBV5-1 and J usage is TRBJ2-1; maybe TRBD1 (7 bases). The sequenced sample was PBMCs. This TCR came from a woman between 18 and 30 years old in good health. CDR3 loop: CASSLDRGLYNEQFF. The CDR3 nucleotides read TGCGCCAGCAGCTTGGACAGGGGACTTTACAATGAGCAGTTCTTC.